The entry that follows covers one TCR beta chain sequence. Its antigen is still unknown. Each patient came to thyroid surgery without any prior treatment (of any kind). The entry originates in a study of metastatic and nonmetastatic thyroid tumors. Study-wide context: Peripheral blood and tumor or nodule samples from malignant and benign thyroid patients were compared.

As processed by the authors: Differences in CDR3 between clinicopathological groups were drawn on to build a classifier intended to discriminate distant-metastatic papillary thyroid cancer patients. Using MiXCR, TCRdb reanalyzed the PCR reads. TCRdb's processing, not the authors' own work, is the source of the V and J calls. The data contain 20,000 to 25,000 clones, roughly a sixth of them singletons. Study results and caveats: It was reported that TCR beta diversity was significantly higher in malignant thyroid tumors than benign nodules, in blood and tumor.

V lost 7 bases and J lost 2, with 27 bases in between. CDR1 and CDR2 (germline): MNHEY, SMNVEV (reference sequence). CDR3 size: 18 residues. The chain links TRBV27 to TRBJ2-7; the D call may be TRBD1 or TRBD2 (8 bases each). What was sequenced was tumor tissue. This clonotype was sampled from a female donor with papillary thyroid cancer or a benign thyroid nodule (not recorded which). Some clones in this sample may be carry-over from other donors' samples. CDR3 residues: CASKRQGSIGRDPYEQYF. DNA of the CDR3: TGTGCCAGCAAAAGACAGGGGTCTATCGGGAGGGACCCCTACGAGCAGTACTTC.